The present T cell receptor beta chain was sequenced within a study of cytomegalovirus exposure and HLA in healthy donors. Study findings and constraints: In vitro assays verified that three CMV-associated chains recognized CMV antigens specifically. The HLA-A and HLA-B alleles of most subjects were reportedly predicted accurately from TCR beta sequences.

In the case of this clone: Its target is unknown.

PCR employed 60 Vbeta and 13 Jbeta primers. TCRdb's table, derived via immunoSEQ multiplex PCR, lists solely in-frame clones and lacks some. The table records 90,000 or so clones, roughly 80% of them present only once. The source of this sequence is a young man in good health and CMV-seropositive. Sample: PBMCs.

Here the CDR3 DNA reads TGTGCCAGCAGCCAACGGGACAGGGGGCGCACTGAAGCTTTCTTT. Amino acids: CASSQRDRGRTEAFF. The chain couples TRBV5-6 to TRBJ1-1; 12 bases match TRBD1. J was trimmed by 4 bases and V by 4 bases; bases with no gene match: 5. The CDR3 runs 15 residues. Germline values: CDR1 SGHDT, CDR2 YYEEEE.